The entry that follows covers one TCR beta chain sequence. Original data processing: Reference gene primer amplification in the assay estimated nucleated cell counts. Generated by immunoSEQ multiplex PCR, the TCRdb table keeps only in-frame clones and is missing some. The D gene and trimming were derived from the DNA, and the V and J assignments and clone size from that table. The sample lists roughly 35,000 clones; almost 80% were seen once. The CDR3 runs to 15 residues. CDR1 and CDR2 from the germline V gene are SGHAT and FQNNGV. The V and J ends lost 1 base and 3 bases, in that order; junction bases with no gene match: 5. The source of the sample is a study of blood T cell repertoires in COVID-19. Study-wide background: The United States, Italy and Spain were the sources of the acute and convalescent COVID-19 samples. T cells, B-cell-depleted T cells, or PBMCs supplied cDNA or gDNA.

This clonotype originated in a woman in her sixties or seventies with acute or convalescent COVID-19. V is TRBV11-2 and J is TRBJ2-7, with TRBD1 matching 8 bases. Material: peripheral blood. This chain's CDR3 is CASSLVGDRRYEQYF. DNA for the CDR3: TGTGCCAGCAGCTTAGTGGGGGACAGGCGCTACGAGCAGTACTTC.